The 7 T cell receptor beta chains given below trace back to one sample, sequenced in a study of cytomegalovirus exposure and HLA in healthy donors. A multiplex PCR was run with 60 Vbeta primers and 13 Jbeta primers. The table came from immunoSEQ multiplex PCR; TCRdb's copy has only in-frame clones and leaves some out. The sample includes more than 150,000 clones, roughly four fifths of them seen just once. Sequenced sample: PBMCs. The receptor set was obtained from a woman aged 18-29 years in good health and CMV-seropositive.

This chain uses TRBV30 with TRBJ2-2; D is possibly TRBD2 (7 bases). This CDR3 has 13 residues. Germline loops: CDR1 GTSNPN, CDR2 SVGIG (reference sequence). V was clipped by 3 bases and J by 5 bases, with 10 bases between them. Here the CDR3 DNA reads TGTGCCTGGAGGCGGGGGCATACCGGGGAGCTGTTTTTT. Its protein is CAWRRGHTGELFF.

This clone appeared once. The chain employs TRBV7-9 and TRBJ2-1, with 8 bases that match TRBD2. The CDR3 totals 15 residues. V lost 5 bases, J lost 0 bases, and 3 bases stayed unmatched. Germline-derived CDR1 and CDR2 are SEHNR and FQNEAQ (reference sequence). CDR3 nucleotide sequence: TGTGCCAGCAGCATTCGGGGGGGCTCCTACAATGAGCAGTTCTTC. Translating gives CASSIRGGSYNEQFF.

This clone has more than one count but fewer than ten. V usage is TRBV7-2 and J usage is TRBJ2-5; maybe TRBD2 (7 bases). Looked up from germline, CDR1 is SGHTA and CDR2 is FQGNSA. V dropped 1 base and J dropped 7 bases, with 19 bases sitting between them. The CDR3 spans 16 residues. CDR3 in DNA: TGTGCCAGCAGCTTAGGCATGGGGGGGCCGGGGTGGACCCAGTACTTC. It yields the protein CASSLGMGGPGWTQYF.

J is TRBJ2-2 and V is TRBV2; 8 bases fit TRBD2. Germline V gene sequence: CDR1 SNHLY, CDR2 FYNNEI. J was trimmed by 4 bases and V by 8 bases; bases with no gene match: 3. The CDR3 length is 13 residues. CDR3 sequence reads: CASGAGVTGELFF. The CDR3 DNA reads TGTGCCAGCGGAGCGGGGGTCACCGGGGAGCTGTTTTTT.

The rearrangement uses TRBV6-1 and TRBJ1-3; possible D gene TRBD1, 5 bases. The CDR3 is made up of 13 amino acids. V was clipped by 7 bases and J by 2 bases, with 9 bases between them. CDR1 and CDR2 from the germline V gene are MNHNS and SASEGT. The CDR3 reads CASMTTAGNTIYF. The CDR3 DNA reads TGTGCCAGCATGACGACAGCTGGAAACACCATATATTTT.

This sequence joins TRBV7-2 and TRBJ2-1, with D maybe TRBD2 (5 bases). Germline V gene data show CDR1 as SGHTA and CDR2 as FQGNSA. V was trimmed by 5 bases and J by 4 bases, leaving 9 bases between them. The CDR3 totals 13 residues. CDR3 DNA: TGTGCCAGCAGCGGAGACTATTACAATGAGCAGTTCTTC. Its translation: CASSGDYYNEQFF.

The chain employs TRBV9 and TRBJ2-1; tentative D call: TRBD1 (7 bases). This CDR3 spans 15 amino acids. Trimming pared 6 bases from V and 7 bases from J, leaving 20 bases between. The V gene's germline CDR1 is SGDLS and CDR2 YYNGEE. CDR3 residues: CASTQGGHSGNEQFF. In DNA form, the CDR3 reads TGTGCCAGCACCCAGGGGGGCCACTCGGGAAATGAGCAGTTCTTC.